The 29 T cell receptor beta chains below all came from one sample that was sequenced in a study of blood T cell repertoires in COVID-19. TCRdb's table, derived via immunoSEQ multiplex PCR, lists solely in-frame clones and lacks some. The data contain 50,000 to 65,000 clones, roughly 82% of them singletons. Specimen: peripheral blood. Receptor source: a woman aged 55-75 years with acute or convalescent COVID-19.

The CDR3 nucleotides read TGTGCCAGCAGCTTCCCCAGGGGGCTCGACAATGAGCAGTTCTTC. Protein sequence: CASSFPRGLDNEQFF. V and J are TRBV5-4 and TRBJ2-1; TRBD1 aligns across 8 bases. This CDR3 comprises 15 residues. Looked up from germline, CDR1 is SGHNT and CDR2 is YYREEE (reference sequence). V was clipped by 2 bases and J by 5 bases; unmatched bases: 6.

The chain carries TRBV12-5 and TRBJ1-5; TRBD1 matches at 9 bases. Germline-derived CDR1 and CDR2 are LGHNT and FRNRAP. This CDR3 spans 14 amino acids. With V trimmed by 6 bases and J by 8 bases, 8 bases remained unmatched. The CDR3 protein is CASGFTGGTEPQHF. As DNA, the CDR3 is TGTGCTAGTGGATTTACAGGGGGCACGGAGCCCCAGCATTTT.

CDR3 DNA sequence: TGCGCCAGCAGCTTGGTCGGACTAGCGGGGTCTAGAACCCAGTACTTC. Translation gives CASSLVGLAGSRTQYF. The chain recombines TRBV5-1 with TRBJ2-5; 12 nucleotides align to TRBD2. The junction had 8 bases not matched to a gene; V was cut back by 0 bases and J by 8 bases. The CDR3 totals 16 residues. Germline V gene lookup returns CDR1 SGHRS and CDR2 YFSETQ.

This chain connects TRBV24-1 to TRBJ2-5; 11 positions match TRBD1. CDR3 length: 15 residues. Germline lookup yields CDR1 KGHDR and CDR2 SFDVKD. J lost 5 bases, V lost 5 bases, and 6 bases had no gene match. CDR3 residues: CATSADRGLLETQYF. As DNA, the CDR3 is TGTGCCACCAGTGCGGACAGGGGGCTCCTGGAGACCCAGTACTTC.

V usage is TRBV7-3 and J usage is TRBJ2-5, with 7 bases lining up with TRBD2. The CDR3 extends over 14 amino acids. The V gene's germline CDR1 is SGHTA and CDR2 FQGTGA. V was pared by 2 bases and J by 3 bases, with 3 bases of the junction left unmatched. For the CDR3, the DNA is TGTGCCAGCAGCTTAGGCGGACTAGAAGAGACCCAGTACTTC. This encodes CASSLGGLEETQYF.

The chain joins TRBV29-1 to TRBJ2-2; perhaps TRBD2 as D (6 bases). The V end lost 0 bases, the J end lost 7 bases, and 15 bases lay between the germline ends. The CDR3 sequence is 15 residues long. The germline V gene encodes CDR1 SQVTM and CDR2 ANQGSEA. CDR3 nucleotide sequence: TGCAGCGTTGAAGATAGGGCAGGAGGGAACGGGGAGCTGTTTTTT. As protein: CSVEDRAGGNGELFF.

By its share, this clone is medium-sized. The V and J genes are TRBV4-2 and TRBJ2-7; D gene uncertain. CDR3 length equals 14 residues. The V end lost 3 bases, the J end lost 1 base, and 10 bases lay between the germline ends. Germline-derived CDR1 and CDR2 are LGHNA and YNFKEQ. CDR3 nucleotides: TGTGCCAGCAGCCACTCTACCGAATCCTACGAGCAGTACTTC. Its protein is CASSHSTESYEQYF.

This clone appeared once. The chain couples TRBV29-1 to TRBJ1-2; 10 nucleotides line up with TRBD1. Germline CDR1 SQVTM, CDR2 ANQGSEA. The CDR3 totals 15 residues. V was clipped by 0 bases and J by 4 bases; unmatched bases: 5. The CDR3 is CSVEDLWDRGYGYTF. CDR3 sequence (DNA): TGCAGCGTTGAAGATCTTTGGGACAGGGGCTATGGCTACACCTTC.

This CDR3 is CASSRDGYYEQYF. The CDR3 coding sequence is TGTGCCAGCAGCCGCGACGGGTATTACGAGCAGTACTTC. The J gene is TRBJ2-7, the V gene TRBV7-2, with D unresolved. This CDR3 is built from 13 residues. Trimming pared 5 bases from V and 4 bases from J, leaving 12 bases between. Per germline, CDR1 SGHTA and CDR2 FQGNSA.

V gene TRBV10-3 combines with J gene TRBJ1-2; 9 nucleotides line up with TRBD1. V shed 6 bases, J shed 3 bases, and the junction held 5 bases outside the gene matches. The CDR3 is 14 residues long. The germline V gene has CDR1 ENHRY and CDR2 SYGVKD. As DNA, the CDR3 is TGTGCCATCAGACAGGGGGCCGACCACTATGGCTACACCTTC. Its translation: CAIRQGADHYGYTF.

The chain is built from TRBV10-3 and TRBJ1-4; 7 nucleotides line up with TRBD1. J was trimmed by 2 bases and V by 6 bases; bases with no gene match: 6. Germline values: CDR1 ENHRY, CDR2 SYGVKD. CDR3 length equals 15 residues. Written as DNA, the CDR3 is TGTGCCATCAGAGACGAGGACAGGACTAATGAAAAACTGTTTTTT. This sequence encodes CAIRDEDRTNEKLFF.

This sequence joins TRBV7-9 and TRBJ1-2, with 8 bases fitting TRBD1. V lost 4 bases and J lost 7; bases outside the gene matches: 2. CDR3 length equals 12 residues. CDR1 and CDR2 from the germline V gene are SEHNR and FQNEAQ (reference sequence). The CDR3 spells CASSSDRGGYTF. CDR3 nucleotide sequence: TGTGCCAGCAGCTCCGACAGGGGTGGCTACACCTTC.

The chain is built from TRBV10-3 and TRBJ1-2; 9 bases map to TRBD1. The V segment lost 6 bases and the J segment 8 bases; nucleotides outside the gene matches: 16. In germline, CDR1 is ENHRY, CDR2 SYGVKD. The CDR3 has 16 amino acids. The DNA for the CDR3 is TGTGCCATCAGAGAAAGCGCCCTACAGGGGGCGCGCGGCTACACCTTC. Translating it yields CAIRESALQGARGYTF.

V is TRBV19 and J is TRBJ1-5, with 9 bases matching TRBD1. The germline V gene has CDR1 LNHDA and CDR2 SQIVND (reference sequence). V lost 4 bases, J lost 4 bases, and 8 bases stayed unmatched. The CDR3 is made up of 16 amino acids. The chain's CDR3 is CASSRTGAWGNQPQHF. DNA of the CDR3: TGTGCCAGTAGTAGGACAGGGGCATGGGGTAATCAGCCCCAGCATTTT.

The rearrangement uses TRBV19 and TRBJ1-5; 7 nucleotides line up with TRBD1. The CDR3 is 16 amino acids. Germline V lookup: CDR1 LNHDA, CDR2 SQIVND (reference sequence). Unmatched junction bases numbered 8, after V lost 6 bases and J lost 0 bases. The CDR3 loop reads CASSRGDRASNQPQHF. CDR3 DNA: TGTGCCAGTAGCAGAGGAGACAGGGCTAGCAATCAGCCCCAGCATTTT.

V usage is TRBV4-3 and J usage is TRBJ1-6; no clear D gene. This CDR3 has 17 residues. Germline CDR1 and CDR2: LGHNA and YSLEER. V lost 2 bases, J lost 7 bases, and 18 bases lay in between. DNA for the CDR3: TGCGCCAGCAGCCAATTACCCTACTCCCCTGAAAATTCACCCCTCCACTTT. Protein sequence: CASSQLPYSPENSPLHF.

The gene calls are TRBV2 and TRBJ2-3, with 7 bases matching TRBD2. The V and J ends lost 6 bases and 2 bases, in that order; junction bases with no gene match: 8. CDR1 and CDR2 (germline): SNHLY, FYNNEI. This CDR3 is built from 15 residues. CDR3 sequence: CASRNPGLYTDTQYF. CDR3 nucleotides: TGTGCCAGCAGGAATCCGGGACTATACACAGATACGCAGTATTTT.

The gene calls are TRBV27 and TRBJ1-1, with D maybe TRBD1 (6 bases). Germline V lookup: CDR1 MNHEY, CDR2 SMNVEV (reference sequence). The CDR3 runs to 14 residues. The V gene lost 3 bases and the J gene lost 6 bases, with 14 bases spanning the gap. The CDR3 here is CASSFLTGVAEAFF. In DNA form, the CDR3 reads TGTGCCAGCAGTTTCCTGACAGGCGTCGCTGAAGCTTTCTTT.

The chain is built from TRBV7-6 and TRBJ1-1; the D is unclear. Germline CDR1 and CDR2: SGHVS and FNYEAQ. V gave up 5 bases and J gave up 5 bases, with 18 bases separating them. The CDR3 spans 15 residues. The DNA for the CDR3 is TGTGCCAGCAGCCTCAACGCGATTAAGCGGACTGAAGCTTTCTTT. It is translated as CASSLNAIKRTEAFF.

V is TRBV16 and J is TRBJ2-2; D ambiguous. The germline CDR1 and CDR2 sequences are KGHSY and FQNENV. This CDR3 is built from 13 residues. V lost 6 bases, J lost 4 bases, and 9 bases lay in between. CDR3 sequence reads: CASRRYTTGELFF. In nucleotides, the CDR3 is TGTGCCAGCAGACGTTACACCACCGGGGAGCTGTTTTTT.

The gene calls are TRBV19 and TRBJ1-1; D is perhaps TRBD1 (5 bases). The CDR3 extends over 13 amino acids. CDR1 LNHDA and CDR2 SQIVND come from the germline V gene (reference sequence). Trimming shortened V by 5 bases and J by 3 bases, and 10 bases separated the two germline ends. The CDR3 DNA sequence: TGTGCCAGTAGTCCCGGGGGGTACACTGAAGCTTTCTTT. Its protein is CASSPGGYTEAFF.

The gene calls are TRBV7-2 and TRBJ1-5; possible D gene TRBD1, 5 bases. The V gene lost 2 bases and the J gene lost 7 bases, with 12 bases spanning the gap. The CDR3 covers 14 residues. Germline assignment: CDR1 SGHTA and CDR2 FQGNSA. The CDR3 DNA reads TGTGCCAGCAGCTTAAAGCCAGGGAACCAGCCCCAGCATTTT. It is translated as CASSLKPGNQPQHF. The entire variable domain, with the rest obtained from reference TRBV7-2 and TRBJ1-5, is as follows: GAGVSQSPSNKVTEKGKDVELRCDPISGHTALYWYRQSLGQGLEFLIYFQGNSAPDKSGLPSDRFSAERTGGSVSTLTIQRTQQEDSAVYLCASSLKPGNQPQHFGDGTRLSIL.

This clone was seen repeatedly, ten times or more. The CDR3 nucleotides read TGTGCCAGCAGCCTCACAGGGGGCGGGGGGAACACTGAAGCTTTCTTT. It is translated as CASSLTGGGGNTEAFF. The V call is TRBV14, the J call TRBJ1-1; 9 bases agree with TRBD1. The CDR3 runs 16 residues. The V and J ends lost 4 bases and 1 base, in that order; junction bases with no gene match: 7. Germline values: CDR1 SGHDN, CDR2 FVKESK.

This clone was seen only once. The rearrangement uses TRBV19 and TRBJ1-5; D unresolved. V was shortened by 1 base and J by 4 bases, with 5 bases between the two germline ends. This CDR3 comprises 13 residues. Germline loops: CDR1 LNHDA, CDR2 SQIVND (reference sequence). The CDR3 bases are TGTGCCAGTAGTATAGTCGGGAATCAGCCCCAGCATTTT. Translated: CASSIVGNQPQHF.

V and J are TRBV19 and TRBJ1-6; D uncertain. The CDR3 has 14 residues. Germline V gene data show CDR1 as LNHDA and CDR2 as SQIVND (reference sequence). The V end was cut by 5 bases, the J end by 3 bases, with 8 bases between. The DNA for the CDR3 is TGTGCCAGTAGTCCCAAGCTCTATAATTCACCCCTCCACTTT. Translating gives CASSPKLYNSPLHF.

A single count supports this clone. The rearrangement links TRBV7-2 to TRBJ2-7, with D possibly matching TRBD1 (6 bases). The CDR3 extends over 14 amino acids. V shed 3 bases and J shed 7 bases, with 16 bases lying between them. Germline CDR1 and CDR2: SGHTA and FQGNSA. The CDR3 sequence: CASSLGAQNEEQYF. The CDR3 nucleotides read TGTGCCAGCAGCTTGGGGGCGCAAAACGAGGAGCAGTACTTC.

This chain uses TRBV5-4 with TRBJ2-2, with 7 positions matching TRBD2. J gave up 3 bases and V 1 base, and 0 bases lay outside the gene matches. Germline assignment: CDR1 SGHNT and CDR2 YYREEE (reference sequence). The CDR3 spans 14 residues. The CDR3 reads CASSLSGDTGELFF. The CDR3 bases are TGTGCCAGCAGCTTGAGCGGGGACACCGGGGAGCTGTTTTTT.

This clone has a single count. The chain has TRBV5-6 and TRBJ1-6, with D tentatively TRBD1 (6 bases). The CDR3 extends over 12 amino acids. The ends were cut back, 5 bases at V and 8 bases at J, with 8 bases in the middle. Germline-derived CDR1 and CDR2 are SGHDT and YYEEEE. CDR3 amino acids: CASRQGYSPLHF. The CDR3 DNA is TGTGCCAGCAGACAGGGTTATTCACCCCTCCACTTT.

The chain joins TRBV3-1 (or the pseudogene TRBV3-2) to TRBJ1-3, with 9 bases identical to TRBD1. V lost 2 bases to trimming and J lost 3 bases; unmatched junction nucleotides: 5. Germline V CDR1 and CDR2: LGHDT, YNNKEL (reference sequence). The CDR3 is 16 residues long. The CDR3 coding sequence is TGTGCCAGCAGCCAAACGACAGGGGGTTTTGGAAACACCATATATTTT. It translates to CASSQTTGGFGNTIYF.